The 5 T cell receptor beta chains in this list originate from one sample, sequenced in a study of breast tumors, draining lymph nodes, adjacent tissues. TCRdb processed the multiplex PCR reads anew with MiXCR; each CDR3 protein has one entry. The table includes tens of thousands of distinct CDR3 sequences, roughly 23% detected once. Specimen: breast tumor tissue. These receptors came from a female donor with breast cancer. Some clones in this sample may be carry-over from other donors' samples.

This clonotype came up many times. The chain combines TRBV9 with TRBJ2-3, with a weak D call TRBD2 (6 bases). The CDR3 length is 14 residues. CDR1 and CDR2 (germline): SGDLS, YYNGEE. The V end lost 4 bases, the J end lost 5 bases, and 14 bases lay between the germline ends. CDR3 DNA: TGTGCCAGCAGCCCGAATAGCGGCCTAGATACGCAGTATTTT. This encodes CASSPNSGLDTQYF.

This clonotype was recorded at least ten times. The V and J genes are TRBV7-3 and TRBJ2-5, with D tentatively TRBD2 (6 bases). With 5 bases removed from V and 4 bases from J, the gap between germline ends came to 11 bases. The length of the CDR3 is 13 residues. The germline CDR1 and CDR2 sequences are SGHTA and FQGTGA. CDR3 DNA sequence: TGTGCCAGCAGCCGTGGGGGAGGAGAGACCCAGTACTTC. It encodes CASSRGGGETQYF.

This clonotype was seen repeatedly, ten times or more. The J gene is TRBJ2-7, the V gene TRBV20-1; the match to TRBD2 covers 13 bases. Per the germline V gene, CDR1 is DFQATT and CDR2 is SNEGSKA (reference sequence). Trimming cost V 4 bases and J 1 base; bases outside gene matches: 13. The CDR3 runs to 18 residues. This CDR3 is CSATRTSGSQLGSYEQYF. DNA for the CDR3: TGCAGTGCTACCCGGACTAGCGGGAGCCAGTTAGGATCCTACGAGCAGTACTTC.

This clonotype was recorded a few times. Here the CDR3 DNA reads TGTGCCAGCAGCCCCGGACTAGCGGGAAGAGAGACCCAGTACTTC. Protein sequence: CASSPGLAGRETQYF. The V and J genes are TRBV11-3 and TRBJ2-5; TRBD2 aligns across 12 bases. The CDR3 runs to 15 residues. V shed 5 bases and J 4 bases; nucleotides not matched to a gene: 5. Germline loops: CDR1 SGHNT, CDR2 YENEEA.

CDR3 loop: CASSPTGQGAYEQYF. In DNA, the CDR3 is TGTGCCAGCAGCCCTACGGGACAGGGGGCCTACGAGCAGTACTTC. The rearrangement links TRBV7-3 to TRBJ2-7, with TRBD1 matching 11 bases. Germline V CDR1 and CDR2: SGHTA, FQGTGA. The CDR3 has 15 amino acids. V shed 5 bases, J shed 2 bases, and the junction held 5 bases outside the gene matches.